Below, 26 T cell receptor beta chains from the same sample are listed, as sequenced in a study of T cells in localized non-small cell lung cancer. Using immunoSEQ multiplex PCR, the repertoire was profiled, and TCRdb retains in-frame clones only, with some absent. The data hold over 50,000 clones, with 85% to 90% observed a single time. Source: peripheral blood, taken before any cancer treatment. The receptors stem from a woman between 40 and 69 years old with stage I lung adenocarcinoma.

This chain uses TRBV29-1 with TRBJ1-1; 7 bases map to TRBD1. J was trimmed by 4 bases and V by 6 bases; bases with no gene match: 2. CDR1 is SQVTM, CDR2 ANQGSEA, per germline. The CDR3 has 11 residues. CDR3 coding DNA: TGCAGCGTCGGGACAGTCACTGAAGCTTTCTTT. Residues: CSVGTVTEAFF.

The rearrangement links TRBV7-2 to TRBJ2-4; D is possibly TRBD1 (5 bases). The germline V gene encodes CDR1 SGHTA and CDR2 FQGNSA. The CDR3 has 14 amino acids. The ends were cut back, 3 bases at V and 1 base at J, with 7 bases in the middle. CDR3 DNA: TGTGCCAGCAGCTTTGACAGCGCCAAAAACATTCAGTACTTC. As protein: CASSFDSAKNIQYF.

The gene calls are TRBV21-1 and TRBJ2-7. TRBV21-1 is a pseudogene. The length of the CDR3 is 15 residues. CDR3 residues: CASSKVEGPKAEQYF. In nucleotides, the CDR3 is TGTGCCAGCAGCAAAGTTGAGGGACCTAAGGCCGAGCAGTACTTC.

The genes are TRBV6-5 and TRBJ1-1; D gene unclear. The V and J ends lost 8 bases and 3 bases respectively, with 7 bases between them. The CDR3 is 11 amino acids. Germline CDR1 is MNHEY and CDR2 is SVGAGI. The CDR3 loop is CASRQHTEAFF. CDR3 DNA: TGTGCCAGCCGCCAGCACACTGAAGCTTTCTTT.

This chain joins TRBV2 and TRBJ2-3; a possible D gene is TRBD2 (6 bases). The germline V and J ends were trimmed by 6 bases and 5 bases, with 12 bases remaining between them. The germline gives CDR1 SNHLY, CDR2 FYNNEI. The CDR3 is 13 residues long. The CDR3 sequence: CASRSGEVDTQYF. The CDR3 nucleotides read TGTGCCAGCAGGTCGGGAGAAGTAGATACGCAGTATTTT. The whole variable domain, filled in from reference TRBV2 and TRBJ2-3, reads EPEVTQTPSHQVTQMGQEVILRCVPISNHLYFYWYRQILGQKVEFLVSFYNNEISEKSEIFDDQFSVERPDGSNFTLKIRSTKLEDSAMYFCASRSGEVDTQYFGPGTRLTVL.

The chain employs TRBV5-1 and TRBJ1-2; TRBD1 aligns across 9 bases. Germline V CDR1 and CDR2: SGHRS, YFSETQ. Trimming removed 4 bases from V and 10 bases from J; junction bases left unmatched: 8. The CDR3 runs to 13 residues. CDR3 loop: CASSQGQGNVYTF. As DNA, the CDR3 is TGCGCCAGCAGCCAGGGACAGGGTAACGTCTACACCTTC. Full variable domain (remainder filled in from reference TRBV5-1 and TRBJ1-2): KAGVTQTPRYLIKTRGQQVTLSCSPISGHRSVSWYQQTPGQGLQFLFEYFSETQRNKGNFPGRFSGRQFSNSRSEMNVSTLELGDSALYLCASSQGQGNVYTFGSGTRLTVV.

The chain links TRBV27 to TRBJ1-4; a possible D gene is TRBD1 (5 bases). V was shortened by 6 bases and J by 5 bases, with 25 bases between the two germline ends. The CDR3 loop spans 18 amino acids. The germline CDR1 and CDR2 sequences are MNHEY and SMNVEV (reference sequence). CDR3 coding DNA: TGTGCCAGCAGACCCCAACCTGGGGGTGTCCAGGAAAATGAAAAACTGTTTTTT. Amino acids: CASRPQPGGVQENEKLFF. Complete variable domain (other parts from reference TRBV27 and TRBJ1-4): EAQVTQNPRYLITVTGKKLTVTCSQNMNHEYMSWYRQDPGLGLRQIYYSMNVEVTDKGDVPEGYKVSRKEKRNFPLILESPSPNQTSLYFCASRPQPGGVQENEKLFFGSGTQLSVL.

The chain joins TRBV6-1 to TRBJ2-1; no reliable D call. The germline V gene has CDR1 MNHNS and CDR2 SASEGT. Trimming took off 7 bases at V and 2 bases at J, with 12 bases between the two ends. CDR3 length: 14 amino acids. The CDR3 coding sequence is TGTGCCAGCAAAATTTCGCCACCCTACAATGAGCAGTTCTTC. Translation gives CASKISPPYNEQFF.

This clone is a singleton in its sample. V gene TRBV11-2 combines with J gene TRBJ2-1; no firm D call. The CDR3 sequence is 13 residues long. Trimming removed 8 bases from V and 10 bases from J, with 18 bases in between. Germline CDR1 is SGHAT and CDR2 is FQNNGV. CDR3 sequence (DNA): TGTGCCAGCCGTACTAAAAGGTCGTCCGAGCAGTTCTTC. Encoded protein: CASRTKRSSEQFF.

The table lists this clone with a few counts. The V and J genes are TRBV29-1 and TRBJ1-2; D remains unclear. V was clipped by 7 bases and J by 3 bases, with 12 bases between them. Germline V gene data show CDR1 as SQVTM and CDR2 as ANQGSEA. There are 12 residues in the CDR3. The CDR3 coding sequence is TGCAGCGCGATATCTCTTGACTATGGCTACACCTTC. This gives the protein CSAISLDYGYTF.

The rearrangement uses TRBV27 and TRBJ2-7; D call uncertain. The CDR3 sequence is 14 residues long. With 5 bases removed from V and 3 bases from J, the gap between germline ends came to 14 bases. Germline lookup yields CDR1 MNHEY and CDR2 SMNVEV (reference sequence). CDR3 amino acids: CASSVQRQDYEQYF. CDR3 bases: TGTGCCAGCAGTGTTCAGAGGCAAGACTACGAGCAGTACTTC.

The chain carries TRBV2 and TRBJ2-1; TRBD1 aligns across 11 bases. CDR1 is SNHLY and CDR2 is FYNNEI in the germline V gene. Trimming cost V 6 bases and J 6 bases; bases outside gene matches: 7. The CDR3 totals 15 residues. Written as DNA, the CDR3 is TGTGCCAGCAGGTCGGGACAGGGGGTGTCCAATGAGCAGTTCTTC. It is translated as CASRSGQGVSNEQFF.

V usage is TRBV30 and J usage is TRBJ2-1; possibly TRBD1 or TRBD2 for D (5 bases each). With 4 bases removed from V and 7 bases from J, the gap between germline ends came to 20 bases. There are 15 residues in the CDR3. Germline CDR1 GTSNPN, CDR2 SVGIG (reference sequence). CDR3 nucleotide sequence: TGTGCCTGGACCTACGGGGCAGAACTATTGAATGAGCAGTTCTTC. This codes for CAWTYGAELLNEQFF.

The chain carries TRBV13 and TRBJ2-3; D remains unclear. CDR3 size: 11 residues. Germline lookup yields CDR1 PRHDT and CDR2 FYEKMQ (reference sequence). The V and J ends lost 3 bases and 6 bases respectively, with 4 bases between them. CDR3 residues: CASSFTDTQYF. The CDR3 bases are TGTGCCAGCAGCTTTACCGATACGCAGTATTTT.

This chain uses TRBV30 with TRBJ1-5; D gene ambiguous. The CDR3 sequence is 13 residues long. Trimming took 2 bases from V and 7 from J, leaving 12 bases between them. The germline V gene encodes CDR1 GTSNPN and CDR2 SVGIG (reference sequence). The CDR3 here is CAWSIGIQQPQHF. The DNA of the CDR3 is TGTGCCTGGAGTATTGGGATCCAACAGCCCCAGCATTTT.

This clone appeared a single time. The chain employs TRBV7-3 and TRBJ2-2; 10 bases are a match to TRBD2. V lost 5 bases, J lost 1 base, and 10 bases stayed unmatched. Looked up from germline, CDR1 is SGHTA and CDR2 is FQGTGA. The CDR3 runs to 18 residues. CDR3 region: CASSPQPGTSVNTGELFF. CDR3 nucleotides: TGTGCCAGCAGCCCCCAACCTGGGACTAGCGTGAACACCGGGGAGCTGTTTTTT.

The chain combines TRBV19 with TRBJ2-1; 7 bases line up with TRBD2. The CDR3 extends over 16 amino acids. V lost 2 bases and J lost 0; bases outside the gene matches: 4. Germline assignment: CDR1 LNHDA and CDR2 SQIVND (reference sequence). The CDR3 protein is CASSIPGLLSYNEQFF. The DNA of the CDR3 is TGTGCCAGTAGTATACCGGGACTACTCTCCTACAATGAGCAGTTCTTC.

This clone occurred a few times. The V gene is TRBV28, the J gene TRBJ1-5, with D possibly TRBD1 on 5 matching bases. There are 14 residues in the CDR3. The V end was cut by 11 bases, the J end by 2 bases, with 16 bases between. From germline, CDR1 is MDHEN and CDR2 SYDVKM. CDR3 sequence (DNA): TGTGCCTGTCTGCAGGGAGAGGGCAATCAGCCCCAGCATTTT. Its protein is CACLQGEGNQPQHF.

The V call is TRBV5-1, the J call TRBJ1-3; 7 bases agree with TRBD1. V gave up 3 bases and J gave up 5 bases; unmatched junction bases: 11. Germline V gene lookup returns CDR1 SGHRS and CDR2 YFSETQ. The CDR3 covers 16 residues. This CDR3 is CASSWGTGTERNTIYF. The CDR3 nucleotides read TGCGCCAGCAGCTGGGGAACCGGGACAGAACGAAACACCATATATTTT.

The chain couples TRBV28 to TRBJ2-1; 8 nucleotides match TRBD2. The CDR3 has 11 residues. CDR1 and CDR2 (germline): MDHEN, SYDVKM. The junction had 7 bases not matched to a gene; V was cut back by 8 bases and J by 13 bases. CDR3 coding DNA: TGTGCCAGCGGAGGGACTAGAATACAGTTCTTC. This encodes CASGGTRIQFF.

This chain links TRBV5-1 with TRBJ1-6; TRBD1 aligns across 7 bases. CDR1 and CDR2 from the germline V gene are SGHRS and YFSETQ. Germline trimming cut 0 bases from V and 9 bases from J; bases unmatched to any gene: 0. This CDR3 region has 13 residues. The CDR3 region is CASSLGQGSPLHF. CDR3 DNA: TGCGCCAGCAGCTTGGGACAGGGTTCACCCCTCCACTTT.

The chain carries TRBV9 and TRBJ1-2, with D possibly being TRBD1 (5 bases). Germline CDR1 reads SGDLS; CDR2 reads YYNGEE. The V end was cut by 0 bases, the J end by 7 bases, with 16 bases between. The CDR3 has 15 amino acids. The chain's CDR3 is CASSVAEGPLRGYTF. The DNA for the CDR3 is TGTGCCAGCAGCGTAGCAGAGGGACCGCTGCGTGGCTACACCTTC.

The chain employs TRBV7-2 and TRBJ2-1, with 8 bases fitting TRBD2. The CDR3 contains 15 residues. In germline, CDR1 is SGHTA, CDR2 FQGNSA. Germline trimming cut 1 base from V and 5 bases from J; bases unmatched to any gene: 4. The CDR3 loop reads CASSLVGGANNEQFF. The CDR3 DNA is TGTGCCAGCAGCTTAGTCGGGGGGGCCAACAATGAGCAGTTCTTC.

This rearrangement joins TRBV6-1 to TRBJ1-2; possibly TRBD1 for D (6 bases). Trimming removed 6 bases at V and 4 bases at J, with 15 bases between. The germline V gene has CDR1 MNHNS and CDR2 SASEGT. The CDR3 runs 14 residues. Written as DNA, the CDR3 is TGTGCCAGCAGGGGGACATCTAAGGGCTATGGCTACACCTTC. Its protein product is CASRGTSKGYGYTF.

V is TRBV28 and J is TRBJ1-2; D is undetermined. V shed 2 bases and J shed 5 bases, with 6 bases lying between them. From germline, CDR1 is MDHEN and CDR2 SYDVKM. The CDR3 is made up of 12 amino acids. In nucleotides, the CDR3 is TGTGCCAGCAGTTTACGGGATTATGGCTACACCTTC. Amino acid sequence: CASSLRDYGYTF.

This chain links TRBV5-1 with TRBJ2-1; 9 positions agree with TRBD1. The CDR3 runs to 19 residues. Germline CDR1 and CDR2: SGHRS and YFSETQ. J was trimmed by 2 bases and V by 3 bases; bases with no gene match: 15. DNA for the CDR3: TGCGCCAGCAGCTCTCACCCGGGACAGGGTATGGGACCCTACAATGAGCAGTTCTTC. Translated, it gives CASSSHPGQGMGPYNEQFF.